This entry concerns a single T cell receptor beta chain. These data belong to a study of shared clonotypes between healthy human individuals. The V gene end was trimmed by 1 base and the J gene end by 1 base; junction bases not matched to a gene: 2. Germline lookup yields CDR1 SGHDT and CDR2 YYEEEE. The CDR3 covers 15 residues. Clones were read by immunoSEQ multiplex PCR, and TCRdb kept only the in-frame ones, dropping some. The table lists 2 million to 2.5 million clones, nearly 97% of them singletons. This clonotype originated in a man younger than 35 in good health. The sequenced sample was naive CD4+ T cells sorted from blood. Subset denoted: CD45RA+ positively selected. The chain has TRBV5-6 and TRBJ2-3; 8 bases align to TRBD2. The chain's CDR3 is CASSLRRGGTDTQYF. In nucleotides, the CDR3 is TGTGCCAGCAGCTTGAGGCGGGGGGGCACAGATACGCAGTATTTT.